This is a list of T cell receptor beta chains from one sample in a study of neoadjuvant nivolumab and ipilimumab in lung cancer. Sequencing was performed with immunoSEQ multiplex PCR; in TCRdb, only in-frame clones are kept and a portion is missing. This sample has fewer than 35,000 clones; approximately 90% occur once, and the top ten carry about 4.9%. The sequences come from peripheral blood, collected after neoadjuvant nivolumab, alone or with ipilimumab, at or shortly before surgery. Receptors originate from an adult with non-small cell lung cancer. The CDR3 runs from the conserved cysteine through the conserved F or W. The D gene is left open where the match is weak. The size entry is marked missing in some rows and otherwise reads once, few, many or a size class.

v_gene: TRBV28
len: 18
j_gene: TRBJ1-6
d_gene: NA
abundance: NA
CDR3aa: CASGPVGPMSSYNSPLHF
CDR3nt: TGTGCCAGCGGCCCGGTGGGGCCGATGAGCTCCTATAATTCACCCCTCCACTTT

v_gene: TRBV5-1
len: 15
j_gene: TRBJ1-4
d_gene: NA
abundance: NA
CDR3aa: CASSLGTRPDEKLFF
CDR3nt: TGCGCCAGCAGCTTGGGGACCAGGCCGGATGAAAAACTGTTTTTT

v_gene: TRBV6-5
len: 15
j_gene: TRBJ2-7
d_gene: TRBD1
abundance: NA
CDR3aa: CASRPPGQGFHEQYF
CDR3nt: TGTGCCAGCAGGCCCCCGGGACAGGGGTTCCACGAGCAGTACTTC

v_gene: TRBV5-8
len: 15
j_gene: TRBJ2-3
d_gene: NA
abundance: NA
CDR3aa: CASSTLVSTGDTQYF
CDR3nt: TGTGCCAGCAGCACTCTAGTCTCGACAGGAGATACGCAGTATTTT

v_gene: TRBV7-8
len: 19
j_gene: TRBJ2-3
d_gene: TRBD1
abundance: NA
CDR3aa: CASSLAGGQGATSTDTQYF
CDR3nt: TGTGCCAGCAGCTTAGCGGGGGGACAGGGGGCCACTAGCACAGATACGCAGTATTTT

v_gene: TRBV5-6
len: 14
j_gene: TRBJ1-6
d_gene: NA
abundance: NA
CDR3aa: CASSLFQANSPLHF
CDR3nt: TGTGCCAGCAGCTTGTTCCAGGCCAATTCACCCCTCCACTTT

v_gene: TRBV4-1
len: 16
j_gene: TRBJ2-4
d_gene: NA
abundance: NA
CDR3aa: CASSHPLGEAKNIQYF
CDR3nt: TGCGCCAGCAGCCACCCCCTAGGGGAAGCCAAAAACATTCAGTACTTC

v_gene: TRBV2
len: 13
j_gene: TRBJ2-1
d_gene: NA
abundance: NA
CDR3aa: CASSEGEINEQFF
CDR3nt: TGTGCCAGCAGTGAAGGGGAGATAAATGAGCAGTTCTTC

v_gene: TRBV4-1
len: 14
j_gene: TRBJ2-7
d_gene: NA
abundance: once
CDR3aa: CASSQDFTTYEQYF
CDR3nt: TGCGCCAGCAGCCAAGATTTCACGACCTACGAGCAGTACTTC

v_gene: TRBV6-5
len: 11
j_gene: TRBJ1-2
d_gene: NA
abundance: NA
CDR3aa: CASSSNYGYTF
CDR3nt: TGTGCCAGCAGTTCGAACTATGGCTACACCTTC

v_gene: TRBV6-5
len: 15
j_gene: TRBJ1-1
d_gene: NA
abundance: NA
CDR3aa: CASSGWGSLNTEAFF
CDR3nt: TGTGCCAGCAGTGGGTGGGGCTCGCTGAACACTGAAGCTTTCTTT

v_gene: TRBV5-1
len: 12
j_gene: TRBJ2-5
d_gene: NA
abundance: few
CDR3aa: CASSHQRETQYF
CDR3nt: TGCGCCAGCAGCCATCAAAGGGAGACCCAGTACTTC

v_gene: TRBV7-8
len: 15
j_gene: TRBJ2-5
d_gene: NA
abundance: NA
CDR3aa: CASSPRTSQPGTQYF
CDR3nt: TGTGCCAGCAGCCCAAGGACCTCCCAACCAGGGACCCAGTACTTC

v_gene: TRBV5-4
len: 18
j_gene: TRBJ2-2
d_gene: TRBD2
abundance: NA
CDR3aa: CASSSGTSGGMGTGELFF
CDR3nt: TGTGCCAGCAGCTCCGGGACTAGCGGGGGAATGGGCACCGGGGAGCTGTTTTTT

v_gene: TRBV12-5
len: 17
j_gene: TRBJ1-6
d_gene: NA
abundance: NA
CDR3aa: CARDYTEPSSYNSPLHF
CDR3nt: TGTGCTAGGGATTACACAGAACCAAGCTCCTATAATTCACCCCTCCACTTT

v_gene: TRBV18
len: 16
j_gene: TRBJ2-7
d_gene: TRBD2
abundance: NA
CDR3aa: CASSPGSGRTSYEQYF
CDR3nt: TGTGCCAGCTCACCAGGATCCGGGAGGACCTCCTACGAGCAGTACTTC

v_gene: TRBV7-9
len: 13
j_gene: TRBJ2-3
d_gene: NA
abundance: NA
CDR3aa: CASSRRGADTQYF
CDR3nt: TGTGCCAGCAGCCGGAGAGGGGCAGATACGCAGTATTTT

v_gene: TRBV29-1
len: 12
j_gene: TRBJ1-1
d_gene: NA
abundance: NA
CDR3aa: CSVSRQDTEAFF
CDR3nt: TGCAGCGTTTCAAGACAGGACACTGAAGCTTTCTTT

v_gene: TRBV2
len: 15
j_gene: TRBJ2-7
d_gene: TRBD2
abundance: NA
CDR3aa: CASSEGSGGIYEQYF
CDR3nt: TGTGCCAGCAGTGAAGGGAGCGGGGGGATCTACGAGCAGTACTTC

v_gene: TRBV5-1
len: 12
j_gene: TRBJ1-2
d_gene: TRBD1
abundance: NA
CDR3aa: CASSFGTGDYTF
CDR3nt: TGCGCCAGCAGCTTCGGGACAGGGGACTACACCTTC

v_gene: TRBV18
len: 13
j_gene: TRBJ2-1
d_gene: NA
abundance: NA
CDR3aa: CASSPGSISEQFF
CDR3nt: TGTGCCAGCTCACCAGGTTCAATTTCTGAGCAGTTCTTC

v_gene: TRBV5-5
len: 16
j_gene: TRBJ1-2
d_gene: NA
abundance: few
CDR3aa: CASSWANTGPHGGYTF
CDR3nt: TGTGCCAGCAGCTGGGCAAATACAGGTCCCCATGGTGGCTACACCTTC

v_gene: TRBV6-1
len: 15
j_gene: TRBJ1-5
d_gene: NA
abundance: NA
CDR3aa: CASSEDISQFQPQHF
CDR3nt: TGTGCCAGCAGTGAAGACATCTCACAGTTTCAGCCCCAGCATTTT

v_gene: TRBV2
len: 13
j_gene: TRBJ2-7
d_gene: TRBD1
abundance: NA
CDR3aa: CASIWDRDYEQYF
CDR3nt: TGTGCCAGCATATGGGACAGGGACTACGAGCAGTACTTC

v_gene: TRBV6-6
len: 14
j_gene: TRBJ1-2
d_gene: TRBD1
abundance: NA
CDR3aa: CASSPQGVAGGYTF
CDR3nt: TGTGCCAGCAGCCCACAGGGGGTGGCGGGAGGCTACACCTTC

v_gene: TRBV7-9
len: 14
j_gene: TRBJ2-7
d_gene: NA
abundance: NA
CDR3aa: CASSLDASRYEQYF
CDR3nt: TGTGCCAGCAGCTTAGATGCCTCAAGATACGAGCAGTACTTC

v_gene: TRBV2
len: 14
j_gene: TRBJ2-5
d_gene: TRBD2
abundance: NA
CDR3aa: CASTRGTSGETQYF
CDR3nt: TGTGCCAGCACCCGAGGGACTAGCGGGGAGACCCAGTACTTC

v_gene: TRBV11-3
len: 15
j_gene: TRBJ2-2
d_gene: NA
abundance: NA
CDR3aa: CASSATGRYTGELFF
CDR3nt: TGTGCCAGCAGCGCCACAGGGAGGTACACCGGGGAGCTGTTTTTT

v_gene: TRBV2
len: 15
j_gene: TRBJ1-3
d_gene: NA
abundance: once
CDR3aa: CASSRDPGPGNTIYF
CDR3nt: TGTGCCAGCAGCCGTGACCCCGGACCTGGAAACACCATATATTTT